The 30 T cell receptor beta chains listed next were all sequenced from one sample in a study of cytomegalovirus exposure and HLA in healthy donors. The PCR used 60 Vbeta and 13 Jbeta primers. Generated by immunoSEQ multiplex PCR, the TCRdb table keeps only in-frame clones and is missing some. Here the sample spans under 200,000 clones, less than 75% being singletons. Sample: PBMCs. The receptors derive from a girl aged 5-17 years in good health and CMV-seronegative.

This clone was seen once. V gene TRBV7-8 combines with J gene TRBJ2-7; D is possibly TRBD1 (5 bases). V lost 5 bases and J 0 bases, leaving 8 bases between the germline ends. Germline loops: CDR1 SGHVS, CDR2 FQNEAQ. This CDR3 contains 13 residues. The CDR3 is CASSPDSSYEQYF. The CDR3 DNA follows: TGTGCCAGCAGCCCAGACAGCTCCTACGAGCAGTACTTC.

The CDR3 protein is CTSRGPDRPIF. In DNA form, the CDR3 reads TGCACCAGCAGGGGACCTGACAGGCCTATCTTC. V usage is TRBV1 and J usage is TRBJ1-2; the table's D call, TRBD1, has no DNA check behind it. TRBV1 is an annotated pseudogene. This CDR3 contains 11 residues.

This clone was found a few times. The germline gene is not matched at one end of the junction; a read error may be the cause. The chain joins TRBV6-5 to TRBJ2-3; D ambiguous. The CDR3 is made up of 14 amino acids. Germline values: CDR1 MNHEY, CDR2 SVGAGI. CDR3 nucleotide sequence: TGTGCCAGCAGTTACTCTACAGACCACAGATACGCATCTTTT. Amino acid sequence: CASSYSTDHRYASF.

This sequence joins TRBV7-3 and TRBJ1-5, with no clear D. V gave up 5 bases and J gave up 4 bases, with 12 bases separating them. Germline values: CDR1 SGHTA, CDR2 FQGTGA. The CDR3 extends over 14 amino acids. CDR3 DNA sequence: TGTGCCAGCAGCCCCACGGGGAGAAATCAGCCCCAGCATTTT. Translating gives CASSPTGRNQPQHF.

The gene calls are TRBV19 and TRBJ1-5; 9 bases are shared with TRBD1. This CDR3 region has 14 residues. The germline gives CDR1 LNHDA, CDR2 SQIVND (reference sequence). V trimming: 4 bases; J trimming: 6 bases; junction bases outside the gene matches: 4. CDR3 loop: CASSTTGGGQPQHF. In DNA form, the CDR3 reads TGTGCCAGTAGTACAACAGGGGGCGGTCAGCCCCAGCATTTT.

The rearrangement joins TRBV9 to TRBJ2-3; the match to TRBD2 covers 9 bases. The trim removed 0 bases at V and 4 bases at J, leaving 3 bases unmatched. CDR3 length equals 15 residues. Germline V CDR1 and CDR2: SGDLS, YYNGEE. The CDR3 loop reads CASSVVGLASDTQYF. The DNA of the CDR3 is TGTGCCAGCAGCGTAGTGGGACTAGCCTCAGATACGCAGTATTTT.

J is TRBJ2-7 and V is TRBV29-1, with D possibly matching TRBD2 (5 bases). CDR1 is SQVTM and CDR2 is ANQGSEA in the germline V gene. The CDR3 extends over 12 amino acids. V shed 8 bases and J shed 0 bases, with 11 bases lying between them. DNA of the CDR3: TGCAGCTACAAGAGGGCCTCCTACGAGCAGTACTTC. Translation gives CSYKRASYEQYF.

The V call is TRBV30, the J call TRBJ2-7; 11 bases map to TRBD2. The junction had 8 bases not matched to a gene; V was cut back by 6 bases and J by 7 bases. The CDR3 spans 13 residues. CDR1 is GTSNPN and CDR2 is SVGIG in the germline V gene (reference sequence). In nucleotides, the CDR3 is TGTGCCTGCCAAACTAGCGGGGGTGGAGAGCAGTACTTC. Protein product: CACQTSGGGEQYF.

CDR3 sequence: CASSPSYEQYF. Written as DNA, the CDR3 is TGTGCCAGCAGTCCTTCCTACGAGCAGTACTTC. V usage is TRBV6-1 and J usage is TRBJ2-7; no firm D call. Deletions cut 5 bases from V and 1 base from J, with 3 bases between. The CDR3 consists of 11 residues. The V gene's germline CDR1 is MNHNS and CDR2 SASEGT.

This chain joins TRBV10-2 and TRBJ1-6; D perhaps matches TRBD1 (5 bases). This CDR3 has 15 residues. Per the germline V gene, CDR1 is WSHSY and CDR2 is SAAADI. V gave up 6 bases and J gave up 7 bases, with 16 bases separating them. The CDR3 nucleotides are TGCGCCAGCAGAACCCCGGATCAGGGAAATTCACCCCTCCACTTT. Translating gives CASRTPDQGNSPLHF.

V and J are TRBV6-1 and TRBJ1-2, with TRBD1 matching over 7 bases. This CDR3 spans 14 amino acids. Germline assignment: CDR1 MNHNS and CDR2 SASEGT. The J segment lost 4 bases and the V segment lost 7 bases, leaving 9 bases of the junction unmatched. As DNA, the CDR3 is TGTGCCAGCATACGCAAGGGGACAGCCTATGGCTACACCTTC. This codes for CASIRKGTAYGYTF.

This clone was seen a handful of times. This chain uses TRBV9 with TRBJ2-3; possibly TRBD2 for D (5 bases). The V and J ends lost 4 bases and 4 bases respectively, with 13 bases between them. The CDR3 loop spans 14 amino acids. CDR1 and CDR2 from the germline V gene are SGDLS and YYNGEE. CDR3 protein: CASSLLATPDTQYF. In DNA form, the CDR3 reads TGTGCCAGCAGCTTATTAGCGACCCCAGATACGCAGTATTTT.

V and J are TRBV19 and TRBJ2-7, with 8 bases matching TRBD1. Germline V gene sequence: CDR1 LNHDA, CDR2 SQIVND (reference sequence). With 3 bases clipped from V and 9 bases from J, the junction kept 7 bases outside the gene matches. This CDR3 has 13 amino acids. In DNA, the CDR3 is TGTGCCAGTAGTATCTCTACAGGGGGTAGGCAGTACTTC. This translates into CASSISTGGRQYF.

The chain uses TRBV5-1 and TRBJ1-1, with D possibly TRBD1 on 5 matching bases. The CDR3 spans 14 residues. Trimming took off 1 base at V and 3 bases at J, with 10 bases between the two ends. Germline V gene lookup returns CDR1 SGHRS and CDR2 YFSETQ. The CDR3 sequence is CASSLTGQDTEAFF. The DNA of the CDR3 is TGCGCCAGCAGCTTGACAGGTCAGGACACTGAAGCTTTCTTT. Together with reference TRBV5-1 and TRBJ1-1, the CDR3 gives the full variable domain: KAGVTQTPRYLIKTRGQQVTLSCSPISGHRSVSWYQQTPGQGLQFLFEYFSETQRNKGNFPGRFSGRQFSNSRSEMNVSTLELGDSALYLCASSLTGQDTEAFFGQGTRLTVV.

V gene TRBV5-4 combines with J gene TRBJ1-4; 7 bases are shared with TRBD1. This CDR3 spans 14 amino acids. V lost 0 bases to trimming and J lost 8 bases; unmatched junction nucleotides: 4. Germline CDR1 reads SGHNT; CDR2 reads YYREEE (reference sequence). This CDR3 is CASSLAGGVEKLFF. The CDR3 DNA follows: TGTGCCAGCAGCTTGGCAGGGGGTGTAGAAAAACTGTTTTTT.

This clone was seen once. CDR3 loop: CASSESRETQYF. As DNA, the CDR3 is TGTGCCAGCAGTGAATCGCGCGAGACCCAGTACTTC. The genes are TRBV6-1 and TRBJ2-5; D not resolved. CDR1 MNHNS and CDR2 SASEGT come from the germline V gene. The V gene lost 2 bases and the J gene lost 5 bases, with 6 bases spanning the gap. The CDR3 is made up of 12 amino acids.

In its sample, this clone was seen once. The chain couples TRBV5-5 to TRBJ1-1; 8 nucleotides match TRBD1. The CDR3 covers 18 residues. Germline V gene sequence: CDR1 SGHKS, CDR2 YYEKEE (reference sequence). Trimming at V came to 0 bases and at J to 0 bases, leaving 10 bases not matched to a gene. CDR3 nucleotide sequence: TGTGCCAGCAGCTTGGCCCTTCAGGGGGCTAGGGTGAACACTGAAGCTTTCTTT. This codes for CASSLALQGARVNTEAFF. The variable domain in full, completed from reference TRBV5-5 and TRBJ1-1, reads DAGVTQSPTHLIKTRGQQVTLRCSPISGHKSVSWYQQVLGQGPQFIFQYYEKEERGRGNFPDRFSARQFPNYSSELNVNALLLGDSALYLCASSLALQGARVNTEAFFGQGTRLTVV.

The chain joins TRBV15 to TRBJ2-1; D is possibly TRBD1 (5 bases). Trimming removed 0 bases from V and 6 bases from J, with 15 bases in between. Looked up from germline, CDR1 is LNHNV and CDR2 is YYDKDF (reference sequence). This CDR3 is 16 amino acids long. CDR3 sequence (DNA): TGTGCCACCAGCAGAGATAAAGGCAGGGTAGGCAATGAGCAGTTCTTC. Encoded protein: CATSRDKGRVGNEQFF.

As DNA, the CDR3 is TGTGCCAGCAGTGGACTAGCGGGGTCCTACGAGCAGTACTTC. This sequence encodes CASSGLAGSYEQYF. V gene TRBV2 combines with J gene TRBJ2-7; 11 bases align to TRBD2. This CDR3 spans 14 amino acids. Trimming took 4 bases from V and 1 from J; bases not matched to a gene: 0. CDR1 is SNHLY, CDR2 FYNNEI, per germline.

The chain couples TRBV5-1 to TRBJ2-5; 7 bases match TRBD2. In germline, CDR1 is SGHRS, CDR2 YFSETQ. CDR3 length equals 15 residues. V trimming: 0 bases; J trimming: 6 bases; junction bases outside the gene matches: 8. DNA of the CDR3: TGCGCCAGCAGCTTGGAACTAGCGTTGGTAAAGACCCAGTACTTC. Residues: CASSLELALVKTQYF.

V gene TRBV30 combines with J gene TRBJ2-1, with a weak D call TRBD2 (7 bases). V was shortened by 5 bases and J by 9 bases, with 20 bases between the two germline ends. The V gene's germline CDR1 is GTSNPN and CDR2 SVGIG (reference sequence). This CDR3 has 14 amino acids. In DNA, the CDR3 is TGTGCCTGGGGGGCTAGGGGGGGGGCCGCTGAGCAGTTCTTC. It encodes CAWGARGGAAEQFF.

This chain joins TRBV2 and TRBJ2-2; 8 bases match TRBD2. The CDR3 runs to 15 residues. The V and J ends lost 8 bases and 5 bases, in that order; junction bases with no gene match: 10. Germline V gene data show CDR1 as SNHLY and CDR2 as FYNNEI. CDR3 nucleotide sequence: TGTGCCAGCCGAGGGGGACTAGGTTTAACCGGGGAGCTGTTTTTT. Its translation is CASRGGLGLTGELFF.

The rearrangement links TRBV18 to TRBJ2-3; 8 bases line up with TRBD2. V lost 3 bases and J lost 2; bases outside the gene matches: 7. The CDR3 has 16 residues. Germline loops: CDR1 KGHSH, CDR2 LQKENI. In DNA, the CDR3 is TGTGCCAGCTCACCGCTCTTAGCGGGGATCACAGATACGCAGTATTTT. Encoded protein: CASSPLLAGITDTQYF. The variable domain in full, completed from reference TRBV18 and TRBJ2-3, reads NAGVMQNPRHLVRRRGQEARLRCSPMKGHSHVYWYRQLPEEGLKFMVYLQKENIIDESGMPKERFSAEFPKEGPSILRIQQVVRGDSAAYFCASSPLLAGITDTQYFGPGTRLTVL.

J is TRBJ2-7 and V is TRBV7-8; D may be TRBD1 (6 bases). Deletions cut 3 bases from V and 1 base from J, with 13 bases between. Per the germline V gene, CDR1 is SGHVS and CDR2 is FQNEAQ. This CDR3 region has 15 residues. CDR3 DNA: TGTGCCAGCAGCTTCGAGACAGGTCAATCCTACGAGCAGTACTTC. It is translated as CASSFETGQSYEQYF.

The chain uses TRBV7-6 and TRBJ2-1; no reliable D call. Trimming took 0 bases from V and 4 from J, leaving 7 bases between them. The germline gives CDR1 SGHVS, CDR2 FNYEAQ. There are 14 residues in the CDR3. The CDR3 DNA is TGTGCCAGCAGCTTAGCGAACTCATACAATGAGCAGTTCTTC. This codes for CASSLANSYNEQFF.

The chain links TRBV5-1 to TRBJ1-6; weak D call: TRBD1 (5 bases). V was trimmed by 3 bases and J by 5 bases, leaving 12 bases between them. The CDR3 spans 15 residues. Germline CDR1 is SGHRS and CDR2 is YFSETQ. CDR3 loop: CASSSGRGDNSPLHF. The CDR3 coding sequence is TGCGCCAGCAGCTCGGGGAGGGGTGATAATTCACCCCTCCACTTT. Variable domain in full (rest from reference TRBV5-1 and TRBJ1-6): KAGVTQTPRYLIKTRGQQVTLSCSPISGHRSVSWYQQTPGQGLQFLFEYFSETQRNKGNFPGRFSGRQFSNSRSEMNVSTLELGDSALYLCASSSGRGDNSPLHFGNGTRLTVT.

The J gene is TRBJ2-3, the V gene TRBV18, with D maybe TRBD2 (6 bases). From germline, CDR1 is KGHSH and CDR2 LQKENI. The CDR3 consists of 15 residues. The ends were cut back, 7 bases at V and 2 bases at J, with 16 bases in the middle. CDR3 DNA: TGTGCCAGCTACCAAGGACTACTAGACACAGATACGCAGTATTTT. It is translated as CASYQGLLDTDTQYF.

This clone was counted at least ten times. CDR3 region: CASWGGAGGISPLHF. CDR3 nucleotides: TGTGCCAGCTGGGGCGGGGCGGGAGGGATTTCACCCCTCCACTTT. The chain is built from TRBV6-1 and TRBJ1-6; a possible D gene is TRBD1 (5 bases). CDR3 length: 15 residues. Trimming left V 8 bases short and J 9 bases short, with 20 bases between. Germline CDR1 and CDR2: MNHNS and SASEGT.

This sequence joins TRBV6-1 and TRBJ1-5; unclear D gene. Trimming shortened V by 1 base and J by 4 bases, and 8 bases separated the two germline ends. There are 14 residues in the CDR3. Germline V gene sequence: CDR1 MNHNS, CDR2 SASEGT. CDR3 loop: CASSEGSMNQPQHF. DNA of the CDR3: TGTGCCAGCAGTGAAGGGTCTATGAATCAGCCCCAGCATTTT.

The V call is TRBV6-1, the J call TRBJ1-4; no clear D gene. The CDR3 is 14 amino acids. Germline loops: CDR1 MNHNS, CDR2 SASEGT. The V and J ends lost 4 bases and 10 bases respectively, with 16 bases between them. CDR3 amino acids: CASSVNHRISKLFF. CDR3 nucleotides: TGTGCCAGCAGTGTTAATCACAGAATCTCAAAACTGTTTTTT.